This TCR beta chain was captured by sequencing in a study of sequential checkpoint blockade in melanoma. Study context: Arm A got nivolumab then ipilimumab; arm B the reverse, 1:1. Each arm's sequence ended with maintenance nivolumab.

The CDR3 has 22 amino acids. Treatment specified: randomized to nivolumab then ipilimumab (arm A) or the reverse (arm B). None of the patients previously received DNA-damaging chemotherapy. This table comes from immunoSEQ multiplex PCR, and its TCRdb copy is limited to in-frame clones, with some not included. Among some 22,000 clones, approximately 81% were seen once, and the ten largest hold around 9.1%. Material: CD8+ T cells sorted from blood (inferred from file names), obtained from a patient given nivolumab and ipilimumab in sequence. The clonotype comes from a human donor with melanoma. The chain recombines TRBV21-1 with TRBJ1-3. TRBV21-1 is noted as a pseudogene. The CDR3 nucleotides read TGTGCCAGCAGCACTCGAAAGGGCCCCGGGGGGCGCGTTGTATTCCCCGGAAACACCATATATTTT. It yields the protein CASSTRKGPGGRVVFPGNTIYF.